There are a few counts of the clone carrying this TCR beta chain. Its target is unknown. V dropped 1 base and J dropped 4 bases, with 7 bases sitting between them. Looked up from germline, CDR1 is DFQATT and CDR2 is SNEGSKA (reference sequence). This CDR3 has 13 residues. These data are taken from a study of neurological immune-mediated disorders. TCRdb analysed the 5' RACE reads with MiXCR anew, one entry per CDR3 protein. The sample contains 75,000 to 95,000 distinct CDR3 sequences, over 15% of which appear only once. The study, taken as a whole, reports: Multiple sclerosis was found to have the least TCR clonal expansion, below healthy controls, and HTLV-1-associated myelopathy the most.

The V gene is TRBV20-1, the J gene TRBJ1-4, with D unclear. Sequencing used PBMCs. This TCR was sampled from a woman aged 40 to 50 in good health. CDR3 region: CSARGTFNEKLFF. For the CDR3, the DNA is TGCAGTGCTAGAGGAACCTTTAATGAAAAACTGTTTTTT.